The 25 T cell receptor beta chains listed next were all sequenced from one sample in a study of T cell changes during pregnancy in multiple sclerosis. Sequencing was performed with immunoSEQ multiplex PCR; in TCRdb, only in-frame clones are kept and a portion is missing. Of approximately 44,000 clones listed, roughly 90% are singletons. The material sequenced was CD8+ T cells from peripheral blood mononuclear cells, taken in the third trimester of pregnancy. These receptors were taken from a female donor with multiple sclerosis, enrolled in a pregnancy study.

The rearrangement joins TRBV27 to TRBJ2-3; D gene unclear. Trimming removed 10 bases from V and 5 bases from J, with 19 bases in between. The CDR3 is 14 residues long. In germline, CDR1 is MNHEY, CDR2 SMNVEV (reference sequence). Here the CDR3 DNA reads TGTGCCACCCAGACTGCCCTGTTTAGAGATACGCAGTATTTT. It encodes CATQTALFRDTQYF.

The genes are TRBV13 and TRBJ2-5; TRBD2 matches 14 bases. The V gene end was trimmed by 3 bases and the J gene end by 3 bases; junction bases not matched to a gene: 3. The V gene's germline CDR1 is PRHDT and CDR2 FYEKMQ (reference sequence). The CDR3 length is 16 residues. The chain's CDR3 is CASSFTGLAGEETQYF. DNA for the CDR3: TGTGCCAGCAGCTTCACGGGACTAGCGGGGGAAGAGACCCAGTACTTC.

The V gene is TRBV14, the J gene TRBJ2-1, with D tentatively TRBD2 (7 bases). Germline V gene data show CDR1 as SGHDN and CDR2 as FVKESK. The CDR3 is 15 amino acids. Trimming cost V 4 bases and J 7 bases, with 17 bases left between them. The CDR3 sequence is CASSPLGGGGNEQFF. The CDR3 DNA sequence: TGTGCCAGCAGCCCACTTGGAGGGGGGGGAAATGAGCAGTTCTTC.

V and J are TRBV15 and TRBJ2-5; 7 bases are a match to TRBD1. Germline CDR1 is LNHNV and CDR2 is YYDKDF (reference sequence). The J segment lost 3 bases and the V segment lost 6 bases, leaving 4 bases of the junction unmatched. This CDR3 has 13 residues. CDR3 DNA sequence: TGTGCCACCAGAGATACAGGGGAAGAGACCCAGTACTTC. This gives the protein CATRDTGEETQYF.

The rearrangement links TRBV10-3 to TRBJ1-2; D not resolved. Deletions cut 0 bases from V and 6 bases from J, with 14 bases between. The CDR3 contains 15 residues. Germline V gene lookup returns CDR1 ENHRY and CDR2 SYGVKD. The CDR3 DNA follows: TGTGCCATCAGTGAGTCGAGAGGCGACGGAAATGGCTACACCTTC. It codes for CAISESRGDGNGYTF.

The J gene is TRBJ2-7, the V gene TRBV7-9, with a tentative D call TRBD1 (6 bases). Deletions cut 5 bases from V and 4 bases from J, with 15 bases between. This CDR3 region has 14 residues. Per the germline V gene, CDR1 is SEHNR and CDR2 is FQNEAQ (reference sequence). CDR3 loop: CASSQGTQMYEQYF. DNA for the CDR3: TGTGCCAGCAGCCAGGGGACGCAGATGTACGAGCAGTACTTC. Complete variable domain (other parts from reference TRBV7-9 and TRBJ2-7): DTGVSQNPRHKITKRGQNVTFRCDPISEHNRLYWYRQTLGQGPEFLTYFQNEAQLEKSRLLSDRFSAERPKGSFSTLEIQRTEQGDSAMYLCASSQGTQMYEQYFGPGTRLTVT.

J is TRBJ2-7 and V is TRBV6-5; 8 nucleotides match TRBD2. The germline V gene encodes CDR1 MNHEY and CDR2 SVGAGI. V was pared by 6 bases and J by 1 base, with 5 bases of the junction left unmatched. The CDR3 spans 14 residues. The CDR3 region is CASSPGGGSYEQYF. DNA of the CDR3: TGTGCCAGCAGCCCTGGCGGGGGGTCCTACGAGCAGTACTTC.

The rearrangement links TRBV19 to TRBJ2-7; 7 bases agree with TRBD1. This CDR3 comprises 14 residues. J gave up 3 bases and V 5 bases, and 7 bases lay outside the gene matches. Germline CDR1 LNHDA, CDR2 SQIVND (reference sequence). The CDR3 protein is CASSVTGAGYEQYF. CDR3 DNA sequence: TGTGCCAGTAGTGTTACAGGGGCTGGCTACGAGCAGTACTTC.

J is TRBJ1-5 and V is TRBV6-6; possibly TRBD1 for D (5 bases). Trimming removed 3 bases from V and 2 bases from J, with 11 bases in between. Germline CDR1 MNHNY, CDR2 SVGAGI (reference sequence). CDR3 length equals 15 residues. This CDR3 reads CASSYTEGGNQPQHF. CDR3 DNA sequence: TGTGCCAGCAGTTATACGGAAGGGGGCAATCAGCCCCAGCATTTT.

J is TRBJ2-7 and V is TRBV7-9; D may be TRBD1 (5 bases). Germline lookup yields CDR1 SEHNR and CDR2 FQNEAQ (reference sequence). V shed 4 bases and J shed 3 bases, with 16 bases lying between them. The CDR3 sequence is 15 residues long. The CDR3 loop is CASSSEIKGHYEQYF. The CDR3 DNA reads TGTGCCAGCAGCTCCGAAATAAAGGGGCACTACGAGCAGTACTTC.

This clone was detected only once. This chain uses TRBV10-3 with TRBJ2-7; the D gene is possibly TRBD1 (6 bases). Germline lookup yields CDR1 ENHRY and CDR2 SYGVKD. Trimming removed 8 bases at V and 6 bases at J, with 17 bases between. The CDR3 has 13 amino acids. CDR3 nucleotides: TGTGCCATCGCAACCTCGGACAGCAGCGAGCAGTACTTC. This translates into CAIATSDSSEQYF.

The gene calls are TRBV11-3 and TRBJ1-6, with D perhaps TRBD1 (5 bases). Trimming stripped 5 bases from V and 8 bases from J, with 16 bases between. The germline CDR1 and CDR2 sequences are SGHNT and YENEEA. The CDR3 totals 15 residues. DNA of the CDR3: TGTGCCAGCAGCGCGAGGGAGGGACGGGATTCACCCCTCCACTTT. Encoded protein: CASSAREGRDSPLHF.

The V and J genes are TRBV27 and TRBJ1-2; TRBD1 aligns across 11 bases. Germline lookup yields CDR1 MNHEY and CDR2 SMNVEV (reference sequence). With V trimmed by 5 bases and J by 5 bases, 10 bases remained unmatched. CDR3 length: 16 residues. The CDR3 reads CASSTTGTGGYYGYTF. CDR3 DNA sequence: TGTGCCAGCAGTACCACCGGGACAGGGGGTTATTATGGCTACACCTTC.

The chain links TRBV5-1 to TRBJ1-2; TRBD1 matches at 7 bases. The V and J ends lost 4 bases and 3 bases, in that order; junction bases with no gene match: 3. Germline V CDR1 and CDR2: SGHRS, YFSETQ. This CDR3 contains 13 residues. CDR3 sequence reads: CASSNGTDYGYTF. CDR3 in DNA: TGCGCCAGCAGCAACGGGACAGACTATGGCTACACCTTC.

The rearrangement links TRBV5-4 to TRBJ1-1, with 12 bases identical to TRBD1. Trimming removed 5 bases from V and 4 bases from J; junction bases left unmatched: 6. The length of the CDR3 is 15 residues. Per germline, CDR1 SGHNT and CDR2 YYREEE (reference sequence). CDR3 residues: CASSSGTGGGTEAFF. CDR3 coding DNA: TGTGCCAGCAGTTCAGGGACAGGGGGCGGCACTGAAGCTTTCTTT. The entire variable domain, with the rest obtained from reference TRBV5-4 and TRBJ1-1, is as follows: ETGVTQSPTHLIKTRGQQVTLRCSSQSGHNTVSWYQQALGQGPQFIFQYYREEENGRGNFPPRFSGLQFPNYSSELNVNALELDDSALYLCASSSGTGGGTEAFFGQGTRLTVV.

The chain carries TRBV6-5 and TRBJ1-1, with D perhaps matching TRBD1 (6 bases). The V end lost 0 bases, the J end lost 6 bases, and 14 bases lay between the germline ends. The length of the CDR3 is 15 residues. The V gene's germline CDR1 is MNHEY and CDR2 SVGAGI. CDR3 loop: CASSYSKGELAEAFF. CDR3 bases: TGTGCCAGCAGTTACTCGAAGGGGGAACTCGCTGAAGCTTTCTTT.

In nucleotides, the CDR3 is TGTGCCAGCAGCTCTTCAACAGGGGGCCGATATCAAGAGACCCAGTACTTC. It encodes CASSSSTGGRYQETQYF. V usage is TRBV5-6 and J usage is TRBJ2-5, with 9 bases fitting TRBD1. Looked up from germline, CDR1 is SGHDT and CDR2 is YYEEEE. CDR3 length equals 17 residues. The V and J ends lost 3 bases and 2 bases, in that order; junction bases with no gene match: 11.

This chain uses TRBV10-3 with TRBJ1-5; D uncertain. The germline V gene has CDR1 ENHRY and CDR2 SYGVKD. The V gene lost 0 bases and the J gene lost 4 bases, with 13 bases spanning the gap. This CDR3 has 16 residues. This CDR3 reads CAISESGWEGNQPQHF. CDR3 nucleotides: TGTGCCATCAGTGAGTCAGGCTGGGAGGGAAATCAGCCCCAGCATTTT.

The chain joins TRBV7-6 to TRBJ2-3, with D maybe TRBD1 (7 bases). The CDR3 runs 16 residues. Trimming stripped 0 bases from V and 0 bases from J, with 10 bases between. The V gene's germline CDR1 is SGHVS and CDR2 FNYEAQ. The DNA for the CDR3 is TGTGCCAGCAGCTTAGCGGAGGGGGCAAGCACAGATACGCAGTATTTT. Translating it yields CASSLAEGASTDTQYF.

The chain combines TRBV28 with TRBJ2-4; weak D call: TRBD2 (5 bases). The CDR3 is 16 amino acids. CDR1 is MDHEN and CDR2 is SYDVKM in the germline V gene. V dropped 4 bases and J dropped 0 bases, with 13 bases sitting between them. CDR3 bases: TGTGCCAGCAGTTCTCCGAGGGAAGGAGCCAAAAACATTCAGTACTTC. Protein product: CASSSPREGAKNIQYF.

This sequence joins TRBV7-8 and TRBJ2-2, with TRBD2 as a possible D gene (5 bases). CDR3 size: 14 residues. Germline V gene sequence: CDR1 SGHVS, CDR2 FQNEAQ. V dropped 5 bases and J dropped 1 base, with 8 bases sitting between them. The CDR3 coding sequence is TGTGCCAGCAGCGAGGGAGTGAACACCGGGGAGCTGTTTTTT. It is translated as CASSEGVNTGELFF.

The CDR3 loop reads CASSLGGGMQETQYF. CDR3 DNA sequence: TGTGCCAGCAGCTTAGGCGGGGGGATGCAAGAGACCCAGTACTTC. The chain has TRBV11-1 and TRBJ2-5; 8 bases are shared with TRBD2. The ends lost 1 base at V and 2 bases at J; junction bases unmatched: 3. Germline values: CDR1 SGHAT, CDR2 FQDESV (reference sequence). The CDR3 is 15 residues long.

The chain couples TRBV28 to TRBJ2-1, with TRBD2 identical over 13 bases. The CDR3 has 17 residues. Germline CDR1 reads MDHEN; CDR2 reads SYDVKM. V was pared by 4 bases and J by 8 bases, with 11 bases of the junction left unmatched. CDR3 loop: CASSSDRELAGGDEQFF. DNA for the CDR3: TGTGCCAGCAGTTCCGACAGGGAACTAGCGGGAGGGGATGAGCAGTTCTTC. The full variable domain, rest sourced from reference TRBV28 and TRBJ2-1, is DVKVTQSSRYLVKRTGEKVFLECVQDMDHENMFWYRQDPGLGLRLIYFSYDVKMKEKGDIPEGYSVSREKKERFSLILESASTNQTSMYLCASSSDRELAGGDEQFFGPGTRLTVL.

This chain uses TRBV7-3 with TRBJ2-1, with TRBD1 matching 7 bases. The V gene end was trimmed by 4 bases and the J gene end by 8 bases; junction bases not matched to a gene: 8. The germline gives CDR1 SGHTA, CDR2 FQGTGA. The CDR3 extends over 14 amino acids. CDR3 loop: CASSSNRGFDEQFF. For the CDR3, the DNA is TGTGCCAGCAGCTCCAACAGGGGTTTCGATGAGCAGTTCTTC.

The chain employs TRBV9 and TRBJ1-1, with 8 nucleotides matching TRBD1. The CDR3 is made up of 14 amino acids. The germline CDR1 and CDR2 sequences are SGDLS and YYNGEE. The ends lost 2 bases at V and 4 bases at J; junction bases unmatched: 4. CDR3 bases: TGTGCCAGCAGCGTGGCAACAGGGGGCACTGAAGCTTTCTTT. Residues: CASSVATGGTEAFF.